The 25 T cell receptor beta chains in this list originate from one sample, sequenced in a study of identical twins. TCRdb re-analysed the 5' RACE reads in MiXCR, keeping a single row per CDR3 protein. The sample lists some 500,000 distinct CDR3 sequences, less than 25% seen once, with approximately 0.95% in the top ten. This sample also appeared in a second study, on T cells expressing NK-cell markers.

What was sequenced was CD4+ T cells sorted from blood. All receptors come from a woman aged 18-29 years in good health.

The rearrangement links TRBV20-1 to TRBJ2-1; no reliable D call. This CDR3 spans 14 amino acids. Germline V gives CDR1 DFQATT, CDR2 SNEGSKA (reference sequence). Trimming took off 1 base at V and 7 bases at J, with 14 bases between the two ends. This CDR3 reads CSARGVFAANEQFF. In nucleotides, the CDR3 is TGCAGTGCTAGAGGTGTCTTCGCGGCTAATGAGCAGTTCTTC.

The chain has TRBV7-2 and TRBJ2-3, with D unclear. Per germline, CDR1 SGHTA and CDR2 FQGNSA. This CDR3 spans 16 amino acids. Trimming stripped 5 bases from V and 3 bases from J, with 18 bases between. The CDR3 loop reads CASSVPLVLGTDTQYF. The CDR3, as DNA: TGTGCCAGCAGCGTCCCCCTAGTGTTGGGTACAGATACGCAGTATTTT.

V and J are TRBV29-1 and TRBJ2-5; TRBD2 aligns across 9 bases. The J segment lost 1 base and the V segment lost 1 base, leaving 10 bases of the junction unmatched. CDR3 size: 17 residues. Looked up from germline, CDR1 is SQVTM and CDR2 is ANQGSEA. The CDR3 DNA is TGCAGCGTTGAAGTCCTCACGCCTAGCGGGGCCCAAGAGACCCAGTACTTC. Protein product: CSVEVLTPSGAQETQYF.

This clonotype was seen repeatedly, ten times or more. The chain carries TRBV5-1 and TRBJ2-7; no reliable D call. The germline V and J ends were trimmed by 4 bases and 0 bases, with 11 bases remaining between them. The CDR3 length is 14 residues. Germline loops: CDR1 SGHRS, CDR2 YFSETQ. CDR3 nucleotides: TGCGCCAGCAGCCCGTCGGACGGCTCCTACGAGCAGTACTTC. Translation: CASSPSDGSYEQYF.

At least ten counts were recorded for this clonotype. The chain recombines TRBV5-5 with TRBJ2-1, with D unresolved. V lost 4 bases and J lost 9, with 11 bases in between. Germline CDR1 is SGHKS and CDR2 is YYEKEE (reference sequence). The CDR3 runs 12 residues. The CDR3 sequence is CASSASSSEQFF. The CDR3 nucleotides read TGTGCCAGCAGCGCGAGTAGTAGTGAGCAGTTCTTC.

A few counts support this clonotype. This rearrangement joins TRBV20-1 to TRBJ2-1, with TRBD2 matching 8 bases. CDR3 length: 16 amino acids. The germline CDR1 and CDR2 sequences are DFQATT and SNEGSKA (reference sequence). V was pared by 0 bases and J by 4 bases, with 8 bases of the junction left unmatched. CDR3 residues: CSARDNRAGAYNEQFF. CDR3 nucleotides: TGCAGTGCTAGAGATAACAGAGCGGGAGCTTACAATGAGCAGTTCTTC.

The V and J genes are TRBV20-1 and TRBJ2-2, with D uncertain. The CDR3 runs to 12 residues. V was clipped by 6 bases and J by 1 base, with 6 bases between them. Per germline, CDR1 DFQATT and CDR2 SNEGSKA (reference sequence). CDR3: CSADENTGELFF. The DNA of the CDR3 is TGCAGTGCCGACGAGAACACCGGGGAGCTGTTTTTT.

The gene calls are TRBV12-3 or TRBV12-4 and TRBJ1-1; TRBD1 might be the D (6 bases). CDR3 length equals 16 residues. Deletions cut 1 base from V and 5 bases from J, with 17 bases between. CDR3 sequence: CASSLGPNRVETEAFF. The DNA for the CDR3 is TGTGCCAGCAGTTTAGGCCCTAACAGGGTGGAAACTGAAGCTTTCTTT.

Comment on this clonotype: At one boundary the junction diverges from the germline segment, which might be a read error. This chain uses TRBV29-1 with TRBJ2-1; 7 bases are shared with TRBD1. The CDR3 consists of 17 residues. Germline V gene data show CDR1 as SQVTM and CDR2 as ANQGSEA. The CDR3 DNA reads as TGCAGCGCTGAATCCTGGACAGGCGCAAGCTCCTACAATGAGCAGTTCTTC. It yields the protein CSAESWTGASSYNEQFF.

This clonotype was counted only a few times. The V call is TRBV2, the J call TRBJ1-1; 10 bases are shared with TRBD1. The J segment lost 4 bases and the V segment lost 5 bases, leaving 4 bases of the junction unmatched. Per the germline V gene, CDR1 is SNHLY and CDR2 is FYNNEI. This CDR3 is built from 14 residues. CDR3 DNA sequence: TGTGCCAGCAGTTACGGGACAGGGGCCACTGAAGCTTTCTTT. Encoded protein: CASSYGTGATEAFF.

This clonotype showed up many times. The rearrangement uses TRBV29-1 and TRBJ2-3; D is ambiguous. The CDR3 runs to 13 residues. Looked up from germline, CDR1 is SQVTM and CDR2 is ANQGSEA. Trimming removed 3 bases at V and 5 bases at J, with 12 bases between. The CDR3 coding sequence is TGCAGCGTTGATAGGCGGACCGGAGATACGCAGTATTTT. Encoded protein: CSVDRRTGDTQYF.

This clonotype was counted a few times. This rearrangement joins TRBV9 to TRBJ2-3; 11 nucleotides agree with TRBD2. With 5 bases clipped from V and 5 bases from J, the junction kept 4 bases outside the gene matches. The CDR3 extends over 14 amino acids. Germline values: CDR1 SGDLS, CDR2 YYNGEE. The CDR3 here is CASSVSGGVDTQYF. In DNA form, the CDR3 reads TGTGCCAGCAGTGTTAGCGGGGGGGTAGATACGCAGTATTTT. The full variable domain, in which reference TRBV9 and TRBJ2-3 provide the parts outside the CDR3, is DSGVTQTPKHLITATGQRVTLRCSPRSGDLSVYWYQQSLDQGLQFLIQYYNGEERAKGNILERFSAQQFPDLHSELNLSSLELGDSALYFCASSVSGGVDTQYFGPGTRLTVL.

The sample holds a few counts of this clonotype. The chain is built from TRBV6-5 and TRBJ1-5, with D perhaps matching TRBD1 (5 bases). The germline gives CDR1 MNHEY, CDR2 SVGAGI. The CDR3 is 17 residues long. V shed 4 bases and J shed 1 base, with 17 bases lying between them. The DNA of the CDR3 is TGTGCCAGCAGTTTTCCCCTCGGGGCCAGCAGCAATCAGCCCCAGCATTTT. It yields the protein CASSFPLGASSNQPQHF.

This clonotype showed up just a few times. The J gene is TRBJ2-5, the V gene TRBV28; 7 nucleotides align to TRBD2. J gave up 2 bases and V 2 bases, and 5 bases lay outside the gene matches. This CDR3 spans 15 amino acids. CDR1 MDHEN and CDR2 SYDVKM come from the germline V gene. The CDR3 region has the DNA TGTGCCAGCAGTTTAGGACTAGTGTTTCAAGAGACCCAGTACTTC. Translation gives CASSLGLVFQETQYF.

A few counts support this clonotype. This chain links TRBV29-1 with TRBJ2-5; perhaps D is TRBD1 or TRBD2 (5 bases each). Trimming cost V 3 bases and J 9 bases, with 17 bases left between them. CDR3 size: 13 residues. CDR1 and CDR2 (germline): SQVTM, ANQGSEA. In DNA, the CDR3 is TGCAGCGTTGACCAGGGATCTTTGGGGGCCCAGTACTTC. This encodes CSVDQGSLGAQYF.

The chain combines TRBV6-6 with TRBJ1-5; D remains unclear. Trimming pared 8 bases from V and 6 bases from J, leaving 11 bases between. The CDR3 is made up of 12 amino acids. Germline V gene data show CDR1 as MNHNY and CDR2 as SVGAGI (reference sequence). CDR3 bases: TGTGCCAGCTGCCGCGCGGGTCAGCCCCAGCATTTT. Translated: CASCRAGQPQHF.

The V gene is TRBV28, the J gene TRBJ1-1, with D unresolved. Trimming took off 6 bases at V and 10 bases at J, with 15 bases between the two ends. Germline CDR1 and CDR2: MDHEN and SYDVKM. The CDR3 spans 12 residues. For the CDR3, the DNA is TGTGCCAGCAGCCGGGGTACGTCGGTAGCTTTCTTT. Protein product: CASSRGTSVAFF.

The chain couples TRBV29-1 to TRBJ1-4; D unresolved. This CDR3 spans 12 amino acids. The germline V and J ends were trimmed by 5 bases and 7 bases, with 11 bases remaining between them. The germline V gene encodes CDR1 SQVTM and CDR2 ANQGSEA. The DNA of the CDR3 is TGCAGCGTTTATGAGGGCAGTGAAAAACTGTTTTTT. Translation: CSVYEGSEKLFF.

The V and J genes are TRBV29-1 and TRBJ2-1; no clear D. Germline CDR1 reads SQVTM; CDR2 reads ANQGSEA. The V end was cut by 7 bases, the J end by 1 base, with 17 bases between. There are 15 residues in the CDR3. This CDR3 is CSGLGILRSYNEQFF. DNA for the CDR3: TGCAGCGGCCTTGGGATCCTGAGGTCCTACAATGAGCAGTTCTTC.

This clonotype has only a few counts. The chain recombines TRBV5-1 with TRBJ2-5; D may correspond to TRBD1 or TRBD2 (6 bases each). There are 15 residues in the CDR3. Germline V gives CDR1 SGHRS, CDR2 YFSETQ. V dropped 4 bases and J dropped 2 bases, with 15 bases sitting between them. CDR3 bases: TGCGCCAGCAGCCTCGGAGGGGGAGATCAAGAGACCCAGTACTTC. Translation gives CASSLGGGDQETQYF. Complete variable domain (other parts from reference TRBV5-1 and TRBJ2-5): KAGVTQTPRYLIKTRGQQVTLSCSPISGHRSVSWYQQTPGQGLQFLFEYFSETQRNKGNFPGRFSGRQFSNSRSEMNVSTLELGDSALYLCASSLGGGDQETQYFGPGTRLLVL.

The genes are TRBV20-1 and TRBJ2-7; the match to TRBD1 covers 8 bases. The V gene's germline CDR1 is DFQATT and CDR2 SNEGSKA (reference sequence). The V and J ends lost 4 bases and 6 bases, in that order; junction bases with no gene match: 8. The CDR3 has 13 residues. CDR3 sequence (DNA): TGCAGTGCTAACCCGGGACAGGTGACCGAGCAGTACTTC. Protein product: CSANPGQVTEQYF.

This clonotype has just a few counts. The CDR3 reads CAISVGFSSGNTIYF. In DNA, the CDR3 is TGTGCCATCAGTGTCGGCTTCAGCTCTGGAAACACCATATATTTT. The chain joins TRBV10-3 to TRBJ1-3; the D is unclear. The germline V and J ends were trimmed by 4 bases and 0 bases, with 10 bases remaining between them. The length of the CDR3 is 15 residues. Germline loops: CDR1 ENHRY, CDR2 SYGVKD.

This chain uses TRBV19 with TRBJ1-5, with D possibly being TRBD1 (5 bases). Germline V gene sequence: CDR1 LNHDA, CDR2 SQIVND (reference sequence). The CDR3 consists of 14 residues. The V and J ends lost 7 bases and 9 bases respectively, with 19 bases between them. The CDR3 DNA reads TGTGCCAGTACCCAGCTCGGGGGTCCCCGGCCCCAGCATTTT. Its protein product is CASTQLGGPRPQHF.

This clonotype was counted only a few times. This rearrangement joins TRBV15 to TRBJ2-3; 13 bases align to TRBD2. Germline assignment: CDR1 LNHNV and CDR2 YYDKDF (reference sequence). Trimming took 1 base from V and 10 from J; bases not matched to a gene: 11. CDR3 length: 17 amino acids. CDR3 amino acids: CATSRGGTSGALEAQYF. CDR3 DNA sequence: TGTGCCACCAGCAGAGGAGGGACTAGCGGGGCCTTAGAGGCGCAGTATTTT.

The rearrangement links TRBV27 to TRBJ2-7, with 8 bases that match TRBD1. This CDR3 is 15 amino acids long. J lost 7 bases, V lost 6 bases, and 14 bases had no gene match. Germline CDR1 is MNHEY and CDR2 is SMNVEV (reference sequence). The CDR3 DNA reads as TGTGCCAGCAGCCTAGGCAGGACAGGGACGGGGGAGCAGTACTTC. It specifies CASSLGRTGTGEQYF.